This T cell receptor (beta chain) appears in the sequencing data of a study of cytomegalovirus exposure and HLA in healthy donors. The CDR3 covers 16 residues. Germline V lookup: CDR1 LGHNT, CDR2 FRNRAP. Trimming removed 0 bases from V and 7 bases from J, with 15 bases in between. It was with 60 Vbeta and 13 Jbeta primers that the PCR ran. Only in-frame clones appear in the TCRdb table, and some are missing; sequencing was by immunoSEQ multiplex PCR. The profile shows 200,000 to 250,000 clones, around 80% of them singletons. The sequenced sample consisted of PBMCs. The sequence was collected from a boy under 10 years old in good health and CMV-seronegative. The chain employs TRBV12-5 and TRBJ1-4; TRBD1 is a possible D gene (5 bases). CDR3 region: CASGLVKGPTVEKLFF. The DNA of the CDR3 is TGTGCTAGTGGTTTGGTTAAGGGGCCAACAGTTGAAAAACTGTTTTTT.